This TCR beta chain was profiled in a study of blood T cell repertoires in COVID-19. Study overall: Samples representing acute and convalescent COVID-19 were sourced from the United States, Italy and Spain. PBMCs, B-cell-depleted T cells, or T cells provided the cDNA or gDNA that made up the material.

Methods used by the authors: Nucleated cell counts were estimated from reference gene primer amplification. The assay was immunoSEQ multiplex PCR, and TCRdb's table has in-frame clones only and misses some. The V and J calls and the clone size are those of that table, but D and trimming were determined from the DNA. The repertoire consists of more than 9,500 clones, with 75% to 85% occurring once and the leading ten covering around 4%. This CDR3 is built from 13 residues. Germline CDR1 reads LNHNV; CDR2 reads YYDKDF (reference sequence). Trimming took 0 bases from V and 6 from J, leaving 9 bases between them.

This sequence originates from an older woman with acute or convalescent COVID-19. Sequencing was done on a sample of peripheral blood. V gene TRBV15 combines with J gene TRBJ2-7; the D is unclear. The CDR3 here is CATSRDPGFEQYF. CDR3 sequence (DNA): TGTGCCACCAGCAGAGATCCCGGTTTCGAGCAGTACTTC.